This T cell receptor beta chain came from a study of blood T cell repertoires in COVID-19. In the study's own analysis: Scientists estimated how many nucleated cells there were by amplifying reference gene primers. Measured with immunoSEQ multiplex PCR; TCRdb has only the in-frame clones, and not every one. D and trimming were read from the DNA, whereas the V and J calls and clone size are those reported in that table. The sample lists over 250,000 clones, about 88% occurring once. In germline, CDR1 is SGHTA, CDR2 FQGTGA. The CDR3 covers 17 residues. Trimming shortened V by 5 bases and J by 7 bases, and 23 bases separated the two germline ends.

The sample was peripheral blood. This clonotype originated in a human donor with COVID-19, enrolled during active disease. The donor label of this sample is uncertain. J is TRBJ2-2 and V is TRBV7-3; TRBD1 is a possible D gene (6 bases). CDR3 in amino acids: CASSPPERSGGHGELFF. As DNA, the CDR3 is TGTGCCAGCAGCCCCCCCGAGCGGAGTGGGGGACACGGGGAGCTGTTTTTT.